The 32 T cell receptor beta chains in this list originate from one sample, sequenced in a study of CD8 T cells in ankylosing spondylitis. MiXCR, run by TCRdb on the 5' RACE reads, gives a single entry per CDR3 protein. The data hold 200,000 or so distinct CDR3 sequences, with 15% to 20% observed a single time. What was sequenced was blood, either unsorted or a sorted T cell fraction (not recorded which). These receptor sequences come from a male donor aged 10-29 years with ankylosing spondylitis or in good health (not recorded which).

This clonotype was seen repeatedly, ten times or more. The gene calls are TRBV5-1 and TRBJ1-2; TRBD1 aligns across 7 bases. The V gene end was trimmed by 3 bases and the J gene end by 4 bases; junction bases not matched to a gene: 9. The CDR3 is 15 residues long. The germline V gene has CDR1 SGHRS and CDR2 YFSETQ. Here the CDR3 reads CASSSGQTTLYGYTF. Here the CDR3 DNA reads TGCGCCAGCAGCTCGGGACAGACGACTCTCTATGGCTACACCTTC.

This clonotype was seen a handful of times. V and J are TRBV5-1 and TRBJ2-3; D uncertain. Germline-derived CDR1 and CDR2 are SGHRS and YFSETQ. This CDR3 spans 14 amino acids. V was shortened by 3 bases and J by 2 bases, with 10 bases between the two germline ends. The CDR3 spells CASSSDQTTDTQYF. CDR3 nucleotide sequence: TGCGCCAGCAGCTCAGACCAGACCACAGATACGCAGTATTTT.

The CDR3 region is CASISFGGVSNEQFF. CDR3 coding DNA: TGTGCCAGCATTTCTTTCGGGGGCGTGAGTAATGAGCAGTTCTTC. This chain connects TRBV27 to TRBJ2-1; D could derive from TRBD1 or TRBD2 (6 bases each). Germline V gene data show CDR1 as MNHEY and CDR2 as SMNVEV (reference sequence). The CDR3 is made up of 15 amino acids. The ends were cut back, 7 bases at V and 7 bases at J, with 20 bases in the middle.

The sample holds many counts of this clonotype. The chain joins TRBV19 to TRBJ2-1; D call uncertain. The germline V gene has CDR1 LNHDA and CDR2 SQIVND (reference sequence). V was pared by 1 base and J by 3 bases, with 10 bases between. The CDR3 runs 15 residues. The CDR3 loop reads CASSIGGRYYNEQFF. The CDR3 coding sequence is TGTGCCAGTAGTATAGGTGGGCGATACTACAATGAGCAGTTCTTC.

The sample holds a few counts of this clonotype. The DNA of the CDR3 is TGTGCCAGTAGTACCGCTGGGACCGCTGGCAATCAGCCCCAGCATTTT. Encoded protein: CASSTAGTAGNQPQHF. The chain carries TRBV19 and TRBJ1-5; TRBD1 is a possible D gene (5 bases). V was cut by 4 bases and J by 2 bases, with 15 bases left in between. Germline CDR1 reads LNHDA; CDR2 reads SQIVND (reference sequence). CDR3 size: 16 residues.

This clonotype has just a few counts. V and J are TRBV10-3 and TRBJ1-3; D gene uncertain. V gave up 2 bases and J gave up 0 bases, with 5 bases separating them. Germline V CDR1 and CDR2: ENHRY, SYGVKD. The CDR3 is made up of 14 amino acids. The DNA of the CDR3 is TGTGCCATCAGTGAGGACCTCTCTGGAAACACCATATATTTT. Its protein is CAISEDLSGNTIYF.

This clonotype appeared many times. The chain carries TRBV18 and TRBJ2-1; 10 bases are a match to TRBD2. Germline V lookup: CDR1 KGHSH, CDR2 LQKENI. This CDR3 comprises 17 residues. V was pared by 3 bases and J by 3 bases, with 8 bases of the junction left unmatched. The CDR3 loop is CASSPSLASGSYNEQFF. Here the CDR3 DNA reads TGTGCCAGCTCACCCTCCTTGGCTAGCGGGAGCTACAATGAGCAGTTCTTC.

This clonotype was seen a handful of times. V and J are TRBV27 and TRBJ2-1; D is perhaps TRBD1 (5 bases). Germline V gene data show CDR1 as MNHEY and CDR2 as SMNVEV (reference sequence). There are 14 residues in the CDR3. V was shortened by 6 bases and J by 8 bases, with 17 bases between the two germline ends. In DNA form, the CDR3 reads TGTGCCAGCAGGTCAGCAGTAGGGGTCTATGAGCAGTTCTTC. Its translation is CASRSAVGVYEQFF.

This clonotype appeared a few times. V gene TRBV27 combines with J gene TRBJ1-2; D remains ambiguous. The length of the CDR3 is 15 residues. The V end was cut by 8 bases, the J end by 2 bases, with 18 bases between. CDR1 and CDR2 from the germline V gene are MNHEY and SMNVEV (reference sequence). In DNA, the CDR3 is TGTGCCAGCTCCGGCCTAGGACGGACGAACTATGGCTACACCTTC. It is translated as CASSGLGRTNYGYTF.

This clonotype was seen at least ten times. The chain employs TRBV5-1 and TRBJ2-7, with 13 bases lining up with TRBD2. The V gene's germline CDR1 is SGHRS and CDR2 YFSETQ. Trimming at V came to 0 bases and at J to 5 bases, leaving 5 bases not matched to a gene. CDR3 length equals 16 residues. This chain's CDR3 is CASSLAGLAGANEQYV. DNA for the CDR3: TGCGCCAGCAGCTTGGCCGGACTAGCGGGAGCTAACGAGCAGTACGTC.

V is TRBV7-9 and J is TRBJ2-5, with D perhaps given as TRBD1 or TRBD2 (5 bases each). V lost 0 bases and J 5 bases, leaving 16 bases between the germline ends. The CDR3 covers 16 residues. Germline CDR1 SEHNR, CDR2 FQNEAQ (reference sequence). The CDR3 coding sequence is TGTGCCAGCAGCTTAGCGCATCGGGGCCCCCGGGAGACCCAGTACTTC. Residues: CASSLAHRGPRETQYF.

J is TRBJ2-2 and V is TRBV25-1; 7 nucleotides match TRBD1. With V trimmed by 0 bases and J by 4 bases, 8 bases remained unmatched. The CDR3 consists of 17 residues. Per the germline V gene, CDR1 is MGHDK and CDR2 is SYGVNS. The CDR3 DNA is TGTGCCAGCAGTGAATATGGCGGCAGGGGGAGCACCGGGGAGCTGTTTTTT. Translation gives CASSEYGGRGSTGELFF. The full variable domain, completed using reference TRBV25-1 and TRBJ2-2, is EADIYQTPRYLVIGTGKKITLECSQTMGHDKMYWYQQDPGMELHLIHYSYGVNSTEKGDLSSESTVSRIRTEHFPLTLESARPSHTSQYLCASSEYGGRGSTGELFFGEGSRLTVL.

This clonotype was recorded many times. The chain joins TRBV4-1 to TRBJ1-1; D unclear. This CDR3 comprises 14 residues. Germline V gene sequence: CDR1 MGHRA, CDR2 YSYEKL. The V and J ends lost 1 base and 8 bases respectively, with 14 bases between them. The CDR3 loop is CASSQGDDPPEAFF. Written as DNA, the CDR3 is TGCGCCAGCAGCCAAGGAGATGATCCCCCCGAAGCTTTCTTT.

This clonotype was counted many times. The rearrangement joins TRBV4-2 to TRBJ2-6, with D maybe TRBD1 (5 bases). This CDR3 spans 16 amino acids. From germline, CDR1 is LGHNA and CDR2 YNFKEQ. Trimming stripped 0 bases from V and 2 bases from J, with 8 bases between. CDR3 bases: TGTGCCAGCAGCCAAGATGGGGCGCCTGGGGCCAACGTCCTGACTTTC. This translates into CASSQDGAPGANVLTF.

This clonotype came up once. V and J are TRBV29-1 and TRBJ2-3; 12 bases map to TRBD2. V shed 3 bases and J 6 bases; nucleotides not matched to a gene: 4. The CDR3 covers 14 residues. Per the germline V gene, CDR1 is SQVTM and CDR2 is ANQGSEA. This CDR3 is CSVDRTSGIDTQYF. The CDR3 DNA sequence: TGCAGCGTTGACAGGACTAGCGGGATTGATACGCAGTATTTT.

This clonotype came up many times. V gene TRBV20-1 combines with J gene TRBJ2-6; the match to TRBD2 covers 10 bases. The germline V gene has CDR1 DFQATT and CDR2 SNEGSKA (reference sequence). V lost 5 bases, J lost 0 bases, and 4 bases stayed unmatched. This CDR3 is built from 16 residues. CDR3 region: CSAWTSGDSGANVLTF. CDR3 DNA: TGCAGTGCTTGGACTAGCGGAGACTCTGGGGCCAACGTCCTGACTTTC.

This clonotype showed up many times. This chain connects TRBV5-1 to TRBJ1-5; 7 bases line up with TRBD1. CDR3 length equals 15 residues. Losses at the gene ends were 0 bases for V and 4 bases for J; bases not matched to a gene: 4. CDR1 is SGHRS and CDR2 is YFSETQ in the germline V gene. The CDR3 is CASSLGGRGNQPQHF. For the CDR3, the DNA is TGCGCCAGCAGCTTGGGAGGCAGGGGGAATCAGCCCCAGCATTTT.

This clonotype was counted at least ten times. This sequence joins TRBV20-1 and TRBJ2-1, with 14 bases matching TRBD2. The CDR3 loop spans 14 amino acids. The germline V gene has CDR1 DFQATT and CDR2 SNEGSKA (reference sequence). V was pared by 5 bases and J by 7 bases, with 4 bases of the junction left unmatched. CDR3 amino acids: CSAGRTSGRNEQFF. For the CDR3, the DNA is TGCAGTGCTGGACGGACTAGCGGGAGGAATGAGCAGTTCTTC.

In its sample, this clonotype was seen once. The chain couples TRBV20-1 to TRBJ2-3; 10 nucleotides agree with TRBD2. The germline V gene has CDR1 DFQATT and CDR2 SNEGSKA (reference sequence). With V trimmed by 5 bases and J by 13 bases, 15 bases remained unmatched. This CDR3 comprises 14 residues. The CDR3 is CSASPGLAERGEYF. DNA of the CDR3: TGCAGTGCTTCCCCCGGACTAGCGGAAAGGGGGGAGTATTTT.

This clonotype was recorded a few times. Written as DNA, the CDR3 is TGCAGCGTTGTTCCTAGCGGGATAGGTGAGCAGTTCTTC. This gives the protein CSVVPSGIGEQFF. This sequence joins TRBV29-1 and TRBJ2-1, with 9 bases identical to TRBD2. The ends lost 4 bases at V and 9 bases at J; junction bases unmatched: 7. From germline, CDR1 is SQVTM and CDR2 ANQGSEA. This CDR3 spans 13 amino acids.

This clonotype appeared many times. The chain uses TRBV7-9 and TRBJ2-5, with 10 bases that match TRBD2. CDR1 and CDR2 (germline): SEHNR, FQNEAQ (reference sequence). Trimming took 5 bases from V and 1 from J; bases not matched to a gene: 16. This CDR3 has 19 residues. CDR3 sequence reads: CASSAAGGTPARPQETQYF. CDR3 DNA sequence: TGTGCCAGCAGCGCAGCGGGAGGGACCCCTGCCCGCCCCCAAGAGACCCAGTACTTC.

This clonotype came up many times. The genes are TRBV7-2 and TRBJ2-4; 7 bases map to TRBD2. Germline-derived CDR1 and CDR2 are SGHTA and FQGNSA. Trimming took 5 bases from V and 0 from J; bases not matched to a gene: 16. CDR3 size: 19 residues. CDR3 sequence: CASSPRDPLAALAKNIQYF. The CDR3 DNA reads TGTGCCAGCAGCCCACGCGATCCCCTAGCGGCCTTAGCCAAAAACATTCAGTACTTC.

This clonotype showed up many times. This chain links TRBV27 with TRBJ2-2; no clear D. V shed 5 bases and J shed 1 base, with 8 bases lying between them. Germline values: CDR1 MNHEY, CDR2 SMNVEV (reference sequence). The CDR3 runs 14 residues. This chain's CDR3 is CASSPWENTGELFF. CDR3 bases: TGTGCCAGCAGTCCCTGGGAGAACACCGGGGAGCTGTTTTTT.

The sample holds many counts of this clonotype. V is TRBV5-1 and J is TRBJ2-7; the match to TRBD2 covers 12 bases. The CDR3 runs to 15 residues. Looked up from germline, CDR1 is SGHRS and CDR2 is YFSETQ. The V gene end was trimmed by 9 bases and the J gene end by 5 bases; junction bases not matched to a gene: 12. CDR3 coding DNA: TGCGCCACCCCCCGGGCCCGACTAGCGGGAGACGAGCAGTACGTC. Its translation is CATPRARLAGDEQYV.

At least ten counts were recorded for this clonotype. The rearrangement joins TRBV6-1 to TRBJ2-6, with TRBD1 matching 8 bases. CDR3 length: 15 amino acids. Germline V gene sequence: CDR1 MNHNS, CDR2 SASEGT. Trimming at V came to 4 bases and at J to 3 bases, leaving 2 bases not matched to a gene. The CDR3 reads CASSVQGDGANVLTF. CDR3 bases: TGTGCCAGCAGTGTACAGGGGGATGGGGCCAACGTCCTGACTTTC.

This clonotype came up many times. This chain connects TRBV12-3 or TRBV12-4 to TRBJ2-2; TRBD1 might be the D (6 bases). The CDR3 spans 15 residues. V lost 5 bases, J lost 3 bases, and 13 bases lay in between. CDR3 in amino acids: CASSPPPGDTGELFF. The DNA for the CDR3 is TGTGCCAGCAGTCCCCCGCCAGGGGACACCGGGGAGCTGTTTTTT.

This clonotype was recorded at least ten times. V and J are TRBV12-3 or TRBV12-4 and TRBJ1-1; D is unresolved. The V gene lost 3 bases and the J gene lost 8 bases, with 10 bases spanning the gap. The CDR3 covers 12 residues. The CDR3 is CASSLTVGEAFF. For the CDR3, the DNA is TGTGCCAGCAGTTTGACTGTTGGGGAAGCTTTCTTT.

The rearrangement links TRBV5-1 to TRBJ2-3, with D maybe TRBD2 (5 bases). Trimming removed 7 bases from V and 5 bases from J, with 11 bases in between. The V gene's germline CDR1 is SGHRS and CDR2 YFSETQ. CDR3 length: 12 amino acids. CDR3 sequence: CASLSRGDTQYF. The DNA for the CDR3 is TGCGCCAGCCTCAGCCGGGGAGATACGCAGTATTTT.

This clonotype was counted many times. The chain joins TRBV5-1 to TRBJ2-2, with unresolved D. CDR1 is SGHRS, CDR2 YFSETQ, per germline. CDR3 length equals 13 residues. Between the trimmed V and J ends, which lost 4 bases and 3 bases, there was a span of 7 bases. CDR3 in DNA: TGCGCCAGCAGCGTAACGGACACCGGGGAGCTGTTTTTT. It codes for CASSVTDTGELFF.

The CDR3 spells CASSDGQGVGYTF. The CDR3 coding sequence is TGTGCCAGCAGCGACGGACAGGGGGTTGGCTACACCTTC. This chain links TRBV5-5 with TRBJ1-2; 10 nucleotides align to TRBD1. Germline-derived CDR1 and CDR2 are SGHKS and YYEKEE (reference sequence). With 4 bases clipped from V and 7 bases from J, the junction kept 4 bases outside the gene matches. This CDR3 is built from 13 residues.

The chain has TRBV10-3 and TRBJ2-1, with 8 positions matching TRBD2. CDR3 size: 12 residues. The V gene's germline CDR1 is ENHRY and CDR2 SYGVKD. Trimming removed 10 bases from V and 9 bases from J; junction bases left unmatched: 8. The CDR3 DNA reads TGTGCCACGAAAGCGGGAGCGTTTGAGCAGTTCTTC. This codes for CATKAGAFEQFF.

This clonotype was seen repeatedly, ten times or more. The genes are TRBV27 and TRBJ2-5; a possible D gene is TRBD1 (6 bases). The germline V gene has CDR1 MNHEY and CDR2 SMNVEV (reference sequence). The CDR3 loop spans 14 amino acids. Trimming removed 4 bases from V and 7 bases from J, with 16 bases in between. CDR3 region: CASSYRQVLGTQYF. The CDR3 DNA sequence: TGTGCCAGCAGTTACAGACAGGTCTTGGGGACCCAGTACTTC.